The present TCR beta chain was sequenced within a study of T cells in Graves' hyperthyroidism and ophthalmopathy. This clonotype showed up just a few times. Amplification yielded TCR beta CDR3 regions, with RNA transcripts as the source. The HTBI primer set drove a first-round RT-PCR of the TCR CDR3. TCRdb itself ran the multiplex PCR reads through MiXCR, one entry per CDR3 protein. Among about 370,000 distinct CDR3 sequences, 13% to 15% were seen once, and the ten largest hold roughly a fifth. V gave up 6 bases and J gave up 1 base, with 17 bases separating them. The CDR3 is 15 residues long. The V gene's germline CDR1 is DFQATT and CDR2 SNEGSKA (reference sequence).

J is TRBJ2-3 and V is TRBV20-1; the D is unclear. Material for sequencing was blood. The receptor comes from a woman aged 60-75 years with Graves' ophthalmopathy. DNA of the CDR3: TGCAGTGCCCCACGCGGCCTCCAAGGCACAGATACGCAGTATTTT. It codes for CSAPRGLQGTDTQYF.